One and the same sample provided the 21 T cell receptor beta chains below, sequenced in a study of a mutant IDH1 vaccine in newly diagnosed glioma. TCRdb's copy holds only in-frame clones and misses some; the assay was immunoSEQ multiplex PCR. The profile shows some 56,000 clones, approximately 92% of them singletons. This sample's time point: baseline, week 1 (first vaccination visit). Treatment of the sample: pre-vaccination baseline after standard-of-care therapy. The source material was PBMCs, sampled from a glioma patient treated with radiotherapy, temozolomide or both. These TCRs come from a man aged 45-65 years with glioma.

The chain uses TRBV2 and TRBJ2-2; D is unclear. V dropped 7 bases and J dropped 1 base, with 13 bases sitting between them. Germline V gene sequence: CDR1 SNHLY, CDR2 FYNNEI. The CDR3 sequence is 15 residues long. The chain's CDR3 is CASIPVGGNTGELFF. The CDR3 DNA reads as TGTGCCAGCATCCCTGTAGGCGGGAACACCGGGGAGCTGTTTTTT.

The chain carries TRBV6-4 and TRBJ2-7; D might be TRBD1 (6 bases). Germline V gives CDR1 MRHNA, CDR2 SNTAGT. The CDR3 runs to 13 residues. Trimming took off 10 bases at V and 0 bases at J, with 13 bases between the two ends. CDR3 region: CAIHQGISYEQYF. The CDR3 bases are TGTGCCATCCACCAGGGGATCTCCTACGAGCAGTACTTC.

The CDR3 DNA reads TGTGCCAGCAGTTACGGGAGGTTGAACTATGGCTACACCTTC. Translation: CASSYGRLNYGYTF. The rearrangement uses TRBV6-5 and TRBJ1-2; no clear D gene. CDR1 MNHEY and CDR2 SVGAGI come from the germline V gene. The V and J ends lost 2 bases and 2 bases respectively, with 9 bases between them. The CDR3 has 14 residues.

The chain is built from TRBV9 and TRBJ2-5; the D is unclear. The V end lost 2 bases, the J end lost 5 bases, and 10 bases lay between the germline ends. This CDR3 is 13 amino acids long. Germline CDR1 SGDLS, CDR2 YYNGEE. The CDR3 reads CASSVTVLETQYF. CDR3 nucleotide sequence: TGTGCCAGCAGCGTGACGGTTCTGGAGACCCAGTACTTC.

The V call is TRBV4-1, the J call TRBJ1-3, with D possibly matching TRBD1 (6 bases). V lost 5 bases to trimming and J lost 4 bases, with 15 bases between them. Germline V gives CDR1 MGHRA, CDR2 YSYEKL. The CDR3 is made up of 15 amino acids. The CDR3 loop is CASSGHGGPGNTIYF. CDR3 DNA: TGCGCCAGCAGCGGACATGGGGGCCCGGGAAACACCATATATTTT.

The gene calls are TRBV7-6 and TRBJ2-3; D gene uncertain. CDR3 length equals 16 residues. V was shortened by 4 bases and J by 4 bases, with 18 bases between the two germline ends. CDR1 is SGHVS and CDR2 is FNYEAQ in the germline V gene. As DNA, the CDR3 is TGTGCCAGCAGCTATCTCTACGGCAGGAACCCAGATACGCAGTATTTT. Residues: CASSYLYGRNPDTQYF.

The J gene is TRBJ2-1, the V gene TRBV5-1; D gene uncertain. V lost 1 base, J lost 0 bases, and 11 bases lay in between. The V gene's germline CDR1 is SGHRS and CDR2 YFSETQ. The CDR3 is 16 amino acids. The CDR3 reads CASSLSGSSSYNEQFF. CDR3 bases: TGCGCCAGCAGCTTGTCGGGCTCGAGCTCCTACAATGAGCAGTTCTTC.

The chain uses TRBV7-6 and TRBJ1-2; D might be TRBD1 (5 bases). Trimming took off 5 bases at V and 2 bases at J, with 9 bases between the two ends. Germline V CDR1 and CDR2: SGHVS, FNYEAQ. The CDR3 has 13 amino acids. CDR3 in DNA: TGTGCCAGCAGCGGGGACCAGAACTATGGCTACACCTTC. It is translated as CASSGDQNYGYTF.

The chain is built from TRBV19 and TRBJ2-1; D is unclear. This CDR3 has 14 residues. Trimming removed 3 bases from V and 6 bases from J, with 12 bases in between. CDR1 and CDR2 (germline): LNHDA, SQIVND (reference sequence). CDR3 residues: CASSIGLGINEQFF. The CDR3, as DNA: TGTGCCAGTAGTATTGGTCTAGGGATCAATGAGCAGTTCTTC.

The V call is TRBV5-1, the J call TRBJ2-3; 7 bases agree with TRBD2. Germline CDR1 is SGHRS and CDR2 is YFSETQ. The CDR3 is 15 amino acids. V lost 2 bases, J lost 3 bases, and 6 bases stayed unmatched. This CDR3 reads CASSLWTGGTDTQYF. The CDR3 nucleotides are TGCGCCAGCAGCTTATGGACGGGAGGTACAGATACGCAGTATTTT.

This chain connects TRBV7-8 to TRBJ1-6; D is undetermined. The CDR3 covers 14 residues. CDR1 is SGHVS, CDR2 FQNEAQ, per germline. Between the trimmed V and J ends, which lost 8 bases and 6 bases, there was a span of 14 bases. The CDR3 nucleotides are TGTGCCAGCCAACTGACTGGGATTAATTCACCCCTCCACTTT. This encodes CASQLTGINSPLHF.

The CDR3 DNA follows: TGTGCCAGCAGCTTGAGCCCCCACCGTGAGCAGTACTTC. Translated, it gives CASSLSPHREQYF. This rearrangement joins TRBV5-8 to TRBJ2-7, with D unresolved. This CDR3 is built from 13 residues. V was shortened by 1 base and J by 7 bases, with 12 bases between the two germline ends. Germline CDR1 SGHTS, CDR2 YDEGEE.

This clone counts as medium-sized. At the DNA level, this CDR3 is encoded by other sequences in the same sample as well. The genes are TRBV4-1 and TRBJ1-6; 7 nucleotides agree with TRBD1. The CDR3 length is 17 residues. Looked up from germline, CDR1 is MGHRA and CDR2 is YSYEKL. V lost 0 bases to trimming and J lost 9 bases; unmatched junction nucleotides: 11. The DNA for the CDR3 is TGCGCCAGCAGCCAAGATAAGAGGGAGGGGGCTGTTTCACCCCTCCACTTT. Translating it yields CASSQDKREGAVSPLHF.

In DNA form, the CDR3 reads TGTGCCGCCGGGGGGACCGCGAGCACCCCAGCTTTCTTT. Residues: CAAGGTASTPAFF. This chain connects TRBV30 to TRBJ1-1, with a possible D match to TRBD1 (5 bases). Germline V gene sequence: CDR1 GTSNPN, CDR2 SVGIG (reference sequence). The CDR3 length is 13 residues. Trimming took off 8 bases at V and 10 bases at J, with 23 bases between the two ends. The full variable domain, in which reference TRBV30 and TRBJ1-1 provide the parts outside the CDR3, is SQTIHQWPATLVQPVGSPLSLECTVEGTSNPNLYWYRQAAGRGLQLLFYSVGIGQISSEVPQNLSASRPQDRQFILSSKKLLLSDSGFYLCAAGGTASTPAFFGQGTRLTVV.

The rearrangement uses TRBV5-6 and TRBJ1-4; 9 bases fit TRBD1. With V trimmed by 4 bases and J by 7 bases, 14 bases remained unmatched. The CDR3 runs to 17 residues. CDR1 SGHDT and CDR2 YYEEEE come from the germline V gene. The CDR3 DNA reads TGTGCCAGCAGCCTCGCTAAAATGACAGGGGGGGGTGAAAAACTGTTTTTT. Encoded protein: CASSLAKMTGGGEKLFF. The whole variable domain, remainder taken from reference TRBV5-6 and TRBJ1-4, is DAGVTQSPTHLIKTRGQQVTLRCSPKSGHDTVSWYQQALGQGPQFIFQYYEEEERQRGNFPDRFSGHQFPNYSSELNVNALLLGDSALYLCASSLAKMTGGGEKLFFGSGTQLSVL.

The genes are TRBV6-5 and TRBJ1-6; no definite D call. CDR1 is MNHEY and CDR2 is SVGAGI in the germline V gene. The CDR3 covers 14 residues. With 4 bases removed from V and 7 bases from J, the gap between germline ends came to 11 bases. The CDR3 DNA is TGTGCCAGCAGTTTCCCCGCGGTAAATTCACCCCTCCACTTT. It translates to CASSFPAVNSPLHF.

The genes are TRBV2 and TRBJ1-1, with 7 bases fitting TRBD1. Germline V CDR1 and CDR2: SNHLY, FYNNEI. The CDR3 is 12 amino acids. Losses at the gene ends were 11 bases for V and 1 base for J; bases not matched to a gene: 4. The CDR3 sequence is CAHRTGNTEAFF. As DNA, the CDR3 is TGTGCCCACAGGACAGGGAACACTGAAGCTTTCTTT.

The J gene is TRBJ2-4, the V gene TRBV2, with a weak D call TRBD2 (6 bases). The CDR3 runs to 16 residues. Trimming removed 4 bases at V and 9 bases at J, with 22 bases between. Per the germline V gene, CDR1 is SNHLY and CDR2 is FYNNEI. The CDR3 protein is CASSVLQGTPGGIQYF. The CDR3 DNA follows: TGTGCCAGCAGTGTCCTCCAGGGTACCCCCGGGGGCATTCAGTACTTC.

V is TRBV28 and J is TRBJ2-7; tentatively, D is TRBD1 (6 bases). This CDR3 comprises 13 residues. V gave up 6 bases and J gave up 3 bases, with 12 bases separating them. Germline V gene lookup returns CDR1 MDHEN and CDR2 SYDVKM. CDR3 loop: CASSSGVGYEQYF. The DNA for the CDR3 is TGTGCCAGCAGCTCAGGGGTGGGCTACGAGCAGTACTTC.

V is TRBV19 and J is TRBJ2-3; D call uncertain. CDR1 and CDR2 (germline): LNHDA, SQIVND (reference sequence). V was pared by 3 bases and J by 6 bases, with 7 bases between. The CDR3 is made up of 12 amino acids. CDR3 sequence reads: CASSMVRDTQYF. CDR3 DNA: TGTGCCAGTAGTATGGTGCGTGATACGCAGTATTTT.

This rearrangement joins TRBV5-6 to TRBJ1-2; D gene unclear. From germline, CDR1 is SGHDT and CDR2 YYEEEE. The CDR3 extends over 13 amino acids. Trimming pared 4 bases from V and 4 bases from J, leaving 11 bases between. The CDR3: CASSPPTAYGYTF. CDR3 sequence (DNA): TGTGCCAGCAGCCCCCCGACGGCCTATGGCTACACCTTC.